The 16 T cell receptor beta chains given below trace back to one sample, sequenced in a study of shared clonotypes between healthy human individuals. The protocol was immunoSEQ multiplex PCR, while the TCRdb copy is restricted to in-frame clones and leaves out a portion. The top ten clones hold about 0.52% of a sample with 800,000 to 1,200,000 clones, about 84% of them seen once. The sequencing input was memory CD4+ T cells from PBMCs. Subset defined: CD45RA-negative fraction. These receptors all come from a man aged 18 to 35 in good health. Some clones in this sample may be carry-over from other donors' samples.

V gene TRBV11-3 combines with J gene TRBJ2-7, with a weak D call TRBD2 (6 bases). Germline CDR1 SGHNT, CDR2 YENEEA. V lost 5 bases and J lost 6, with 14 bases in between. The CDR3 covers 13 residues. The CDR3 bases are TGTGCCAGCAGCCTCCTTTCCGGGAGCGAGCAGTACTTC. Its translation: CASSLLSGSEQYF.

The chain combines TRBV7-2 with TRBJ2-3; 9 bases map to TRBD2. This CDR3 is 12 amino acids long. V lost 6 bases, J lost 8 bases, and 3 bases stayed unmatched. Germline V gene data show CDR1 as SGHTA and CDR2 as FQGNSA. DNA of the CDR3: TGTGCCAGCAGAACACTAGCGGGTACGCAGTATTTT. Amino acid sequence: CASRTLAGTQYF.

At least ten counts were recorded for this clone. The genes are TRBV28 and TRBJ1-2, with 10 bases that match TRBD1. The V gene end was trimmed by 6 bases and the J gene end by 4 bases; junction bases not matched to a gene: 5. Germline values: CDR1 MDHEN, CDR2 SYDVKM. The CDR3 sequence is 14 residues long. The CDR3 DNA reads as TGTGCCAGCAGGGAGGGACAGGGGCGCTATGGCTACACCTTC. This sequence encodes CASREGQGRYGYTF.

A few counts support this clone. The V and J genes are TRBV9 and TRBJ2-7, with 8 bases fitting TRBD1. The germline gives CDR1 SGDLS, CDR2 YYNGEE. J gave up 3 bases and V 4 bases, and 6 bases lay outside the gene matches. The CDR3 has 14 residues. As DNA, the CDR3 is TGTGCCAGCAGCATCGGACAGGGATACTACGAGCAGTACTTC. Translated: CASSIGQGYYEQYF.

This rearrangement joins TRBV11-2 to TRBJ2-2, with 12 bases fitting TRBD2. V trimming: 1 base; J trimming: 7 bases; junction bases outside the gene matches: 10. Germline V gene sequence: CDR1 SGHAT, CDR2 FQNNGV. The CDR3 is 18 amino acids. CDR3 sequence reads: CASSLGLAGGTLGGELFF. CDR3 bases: TGTGCCAGCAGCTTAGGTCTAGCGGGAGGGACCTTAGGCGGGGAGCTGTTTTTT. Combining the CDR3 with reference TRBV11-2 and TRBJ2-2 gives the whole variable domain EAGVAQSPRYKIIEKRQSVAFWCNPISGHATLYWYQQILGQGPKLLIQFQNNGVVDDSQLPKDRFSAERLKGVDSTLKIQPAKLEDSAVYLCASSLGLAGGTLGGELFFGEGSRLTVL.

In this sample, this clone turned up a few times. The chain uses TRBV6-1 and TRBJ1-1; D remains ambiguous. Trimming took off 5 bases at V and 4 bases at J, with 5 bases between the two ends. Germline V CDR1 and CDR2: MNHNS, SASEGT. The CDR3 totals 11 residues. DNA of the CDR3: TGTGCCAGCAGTCTGAGCACTGAAGCTTTCTTT. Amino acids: CASSLSTEAFF.

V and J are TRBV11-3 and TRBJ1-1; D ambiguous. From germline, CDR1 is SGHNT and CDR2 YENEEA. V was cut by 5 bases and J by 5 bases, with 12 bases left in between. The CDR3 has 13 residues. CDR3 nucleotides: TGTGCCAGCAGCCCCTTCGGAGGAACTGAAGCTTTCTTT. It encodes CASSPFGGTEAFF. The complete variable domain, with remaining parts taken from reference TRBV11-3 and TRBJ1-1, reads EAGVVQSPRYKIIEKKQPVAFWCNPISGHNTLYWYLQNLGQGPELLIRYENEEAVDDSQLPKDRFSAERLKGVDSTLKIQPAELGDSAVYLCASSPFGGTEAFFGQGTRLTVV.

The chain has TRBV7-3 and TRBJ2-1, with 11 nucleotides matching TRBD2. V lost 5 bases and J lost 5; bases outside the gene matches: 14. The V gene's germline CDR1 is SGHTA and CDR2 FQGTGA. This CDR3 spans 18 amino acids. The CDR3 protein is CASSPRLAGPPRNNEQFF. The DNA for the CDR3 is TGTGCCAGCAGCCCTCGACTAGCGGGACCCCCTAGGAACAATGAGCAGTTCTTC.

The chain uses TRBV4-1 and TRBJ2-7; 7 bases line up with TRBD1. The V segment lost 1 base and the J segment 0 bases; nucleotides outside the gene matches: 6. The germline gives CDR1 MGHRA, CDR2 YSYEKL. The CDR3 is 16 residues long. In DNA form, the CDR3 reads TGCGCCAGCAGCCAAGTCGGGACAGTTACCTCCTACGAGCAGTACTTC. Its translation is CASSQVGTVTSYEQYF.

The CDR3 spells CASSPGLTGGIDTQYF. The CDR3 DNA is TGTGCCAGCAGCCCGGGTTTGACAGGGGGTATAGATACGCAGTATTTT. V is TRBV5-6 and J is TRBJ2-3; the match to TRBD1 covers 9 bases. V shed 4 bases and J 5 bases; nucleotides not matched to a gene: 11. Per the germline V gene, CDR1 is SGHDT and CDR2 is YYEEEE. CDR3 size: 16 residues.

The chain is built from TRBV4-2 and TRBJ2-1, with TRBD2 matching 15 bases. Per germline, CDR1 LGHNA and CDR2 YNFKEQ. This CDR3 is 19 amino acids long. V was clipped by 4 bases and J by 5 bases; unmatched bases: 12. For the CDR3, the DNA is TGTGCCAGCAGCCGTCAAGCAGCCCGGACTAGCGGGAGGGACAATGAGCAGTTCTTC. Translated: CASSRQAARTSGRDNEQFF.

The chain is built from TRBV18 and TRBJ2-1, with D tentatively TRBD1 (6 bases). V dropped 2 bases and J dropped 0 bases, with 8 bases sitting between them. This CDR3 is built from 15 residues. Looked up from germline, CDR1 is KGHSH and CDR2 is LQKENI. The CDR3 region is CASSPLGASYNEQFF. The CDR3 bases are TGTGCCAGCTCACCATTGGGGGCCTCCTACAATGAGCAGTTCTTC.

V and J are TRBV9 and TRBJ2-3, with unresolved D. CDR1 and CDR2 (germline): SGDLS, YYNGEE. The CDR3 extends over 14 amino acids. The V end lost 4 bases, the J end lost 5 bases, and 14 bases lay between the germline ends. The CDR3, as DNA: TGTGCCAGCAGCCCCCGCCCGGTCGTAGATACGCAGTATTTT. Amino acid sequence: CASSPRPVVDTQYF.

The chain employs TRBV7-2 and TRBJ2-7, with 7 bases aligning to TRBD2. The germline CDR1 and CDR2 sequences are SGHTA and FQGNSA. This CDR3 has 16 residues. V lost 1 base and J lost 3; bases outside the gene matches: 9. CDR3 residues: CASSLGGGQGGYEQYF. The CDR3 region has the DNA TGTGCCAGCAGCTTAGGGGGAGGGCAGGGAGGCTACGAGCAGTACTTC.

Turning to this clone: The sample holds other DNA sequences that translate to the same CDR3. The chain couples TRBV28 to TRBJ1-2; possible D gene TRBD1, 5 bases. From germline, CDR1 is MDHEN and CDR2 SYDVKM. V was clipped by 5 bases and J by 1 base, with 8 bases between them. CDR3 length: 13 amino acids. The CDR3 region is CASSLGVNYGYTF. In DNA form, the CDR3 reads TGTGCCAGCAGTCTGGGGGTTAACTATGGCTACACCTTC.

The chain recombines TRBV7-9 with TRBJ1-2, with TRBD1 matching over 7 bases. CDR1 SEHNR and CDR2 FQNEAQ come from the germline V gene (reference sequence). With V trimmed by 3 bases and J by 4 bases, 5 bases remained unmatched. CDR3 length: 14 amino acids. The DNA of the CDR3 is TGTGCCAGCAGCTTTATTGGGGACAGCTATGGCTACACCTTC. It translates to CASSFIGDSYGYTF.